This T cell receptor beta chain was recorded in a study of blood T cell repertoires in COVID-19. Turning to the study itself: The analysed material was cDNA or gDNA that came from T cells, B-cell-depleted T cells, or PBMCs.

Seattle patients were enrolled during active infection and followed longitudinally. Methods used by the authors: Quantification of nucleated cells was approximated via reference gene primer amplification. Clones were read by immunoSEQ multiplex PCR, and TCRdb kept only the in-frame ones, dropping some. That table furnishes V, J and clone size, whereas the DNA furnished D and trimming. The table shows fewer than 200,000 clones, with roughly 76% occurring only once. Germline loops: CDR1 LNHDA, CDR2 SQIVND (reference sequence). The CDR3 has 15 amino acids. With 4 bases removed from V and 3 bases from J, the gap between germline ends came to 13 bases.

The sample consisted of peripheral blood. V is TRBV19 and J is TRBJ1-5; perhaps TRBD1 as D (6 bases). The source is a woman aged 40-49 years with COVID-19, enrolled during active disease. CDR3 nucleotides: TGTGCCAGTAGTACCACAGGGCGGTACAATCAGCCCCAGCATTTT. Translated, it gives CASSTTGRYNQPQHF.